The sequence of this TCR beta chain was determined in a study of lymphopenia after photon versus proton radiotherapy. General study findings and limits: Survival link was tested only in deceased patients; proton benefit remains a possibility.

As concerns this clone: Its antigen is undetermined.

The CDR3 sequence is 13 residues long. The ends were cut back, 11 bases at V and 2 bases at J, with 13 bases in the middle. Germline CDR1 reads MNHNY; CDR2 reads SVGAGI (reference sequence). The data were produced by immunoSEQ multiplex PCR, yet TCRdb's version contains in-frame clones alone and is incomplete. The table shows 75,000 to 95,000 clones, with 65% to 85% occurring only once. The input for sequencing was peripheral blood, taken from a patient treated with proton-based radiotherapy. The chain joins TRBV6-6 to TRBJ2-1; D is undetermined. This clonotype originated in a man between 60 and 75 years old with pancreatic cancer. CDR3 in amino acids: CAVAEGPYNEQFF. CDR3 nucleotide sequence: TGTGCCGTTGCCGAAGGACCCTACAATGAGCAGTTCTTC.